These 25 T cell receptor beta chains came from one sample sequenced in a study of cytomegalovirus exposure and HLA in healthy donors. PCR involved 60 Vbeta and 13 Jbeta primers. The table came from immunoSEQ multiplex PCR; TCRdb's copy has only in-frame clones and leaves some out. The table lists 150,000 or so clones, 65% to 85% of them singletons. The material sequenced was PBMCs. Every receptor here comes from a male donor in good health and CMV-seronegative.

The chain has TRBV10-3 and TRBJ1-2; the D is unclear. Germline V gene data show CDR1 as ENHRY and CDR2 as SYGVKD. The CDR3 has 15 residues. The V end was cut by 2 bases, the J end by 1 base, with 11 bases between. The CDR3 spells CAISEPHHDNYGYTF. The CDR3 coding sequence is TGTGCCATCAGTGAGCCACACCACGATAACTATGGCTACACCTTC.

This chain joins TRBV4-3 and TRBJ2-3, with 11 nucleotides matching TRBD2. CDR3 length equals 19 residues. With V trimmed by 0 bases and J by 3 bases, 11 bases remained unmatched. The germline CDR1 and CDR2 sequences are LGHNA and YSLEER. CDR3 sequence reads: CASSQDATGLAVRTDTQYF. The DNA of the CDR3 is TGCGCCAGCAGCCAAGATGCCACGGGACTAGCGGTGCGGACAGATACGCAGTATTTT.

This clone has a single count. The chain couples TRBV4-1 to TRBJ1-2, with TRBD1 matching over 9 bases. The length of the CDR3 is 16 residues. Germline trimming cut 0 bases from V and 7 bases from J; bases unmatched to any gene: 9. CDR1 and CDR2 (germline): MGHRA, YSYEKL. The CDR3 region is CASSQDRPGQGRGYTF. DNA for the CDR3: TGCGCCAGCAGCCAAGATAGACCGGGACAGGGTCGTGGCTACACCTTC.

The chain's CDR3 is CASSVAGANYGYTF. For the CDR3, the DNA is TGTGCCAGCAGTGTGGCAGGGGCTAACTATGGCTACACCTTC. The V gene is TRBV2, the J gene TRBJ1-2; D may be TRBD1 (6 bases). Germline V gene data show CDR1 as SNHLY and CDR2 as FYNNEI. The length of the CDR3 is 14 residues. V shed 4 bases and J shed 0 bases, with 9 bases lying between them.

This clone showed up just a few times. The chain employs TRBV11-2 and TRBJ2-1; 8 nucleotides align to TRBD2. The V and J ends lost 3 bases and 5 bases, in that order; junction bases with no gene match: 3. Germline V gene sequence: CDR1 SGHAT, CDR2 FQNNGV. The CDR3 sequence is 14 residues long. DNA for the CDR3: TGTGCCAGCAGCTTTTCGGGGGGGAACAATGAGCAGTTCTTC. Protein sequence: CASSFSGGNNEQFF.

This chain joins TRBV6-5 and TRBJ1-5; weak D call: TRBD1 (5 bases). V was clipped by 4 bases and J by 6 bases, with 16 bases between them. This CDR3 has 15 amino acids. Germline V gene sequence: CDR1 MNHEY, CDR2 SVGAGI. The CDR3 sequence is CASSSRGGRGQPQHF. The CDR3 region has the DNA TGTGCCAGCAGTTCCCGGGGGGGTAGGGGTCAGCCCCAGCATTTT.

The gene calls are TRBV7-2 and TRBJ2-1; TRBD2 aligns across 9 bases. Trimming took 8 bases from V and 6 from J; bases not matched to a gene: 5. CDR3 length: 13 residues. In germline, CDR1 is SGHTA, CDR2 FQGNSA. In DNA form, the CDR3 reads TGTGCCAGCGGACTAGCGACGGGCAATGAGCAGTTCTTC. Amino acids: CASGLATGNEQFF.

This sequence joins TRBV10-3 and TRBJ1-2, with D perhaps matching TRBD1 (6 bases). Deletions cut 6 bases from V and 8 bases from J, with 19 bases between. Germline V lookup: CDR1 ENHRY, CDR2 SYGVKD. The CDR3 spans 14 residues. CDR3 coding DNA: TGTGCCATCAGCCCTATACAGGGTTTAGAGGGCTACACCTTC. It is translated as CAISPIQGLEGYTF.

The V and J genes are TRBV6-4 and TRBJ2-1; 7 bases align to TRBD2. The V gene's germline CDR1 is MRHNA and CDR2 SNTAGT. The CDR3 is made up of 16 amino acids. With 1 base clipped from V and 8 bases from J, the junction kept 11 bases outside the gene matches. CDR3 residues: CASSDFNSGLKDEQFF. The CDR3 bases are TGTGCCAGCAGTGACTTCAATAGCGGGCTAAAGGATGAGCAGTTCTTC.

This chain uses TRBV18 with TRBJ2-5, with 9 nucleotides matching TRBD1. The end of the DNA fits TRBJ2-7 better, so the J call may be wrong. The CDR3 extends over 14 amino acids. In germline, CDR1 is KGHSH, CDR2 LQKENI. The CDR3 protein is CASSPDRGSYEQYF. Written as DNA, the CDR3 is TGTGCCAGCTCACCGGACAGGGGTTCCTACGAGCAGTACTTC.

The J gene is TRBJ2-7, the V gene TRBV7-2, with a possible D match to TRBD2 (5 bases). The CDR3 length is 15 residues. CDR1 is SGHTA, CDR2 FQGNSA, per germline. Trimming cost V 3 bases and J 6 bases, with 18 bases left between them. The CDR3 nucleotides are TGTGCCAGCAGCTTCCGGTCGGGCCTCGCGGGCGAGCAGTACTTC. Protein sequence: CASSFRSGLAGEQYF.

This clone was detected only a few times. The chain has TRBV27 and TRBJ1-2, with a possible D match to TRBD1 (6 bases). Germline loops: CDR1 MNHEY, CDR2 SMNVEV (reference sequence). Trimming took 4 bases from V and 8 from J, leaving 14 bases between them. The CDR3 consists of 13 residues. This CDR3 reads CASSSTGQRGYTF. As DNA, the CDR3 is TGTGCCAGCAGTTCAACAGGGCAGCGGGGCTACACCTTC.

The J gene is TRBJ1-2, the V gene TRBV5-1, with 7 bases matching TRBD1. V trimming: 0 bases; J trimming: 4 bases; junction bases outside the gene matches: 12. Per the germline V gene, CDR1 is SGHRS and CDR2 is YFSETQ. This CDR3 contains 17 residues. This chain's CDR3 is CASSLVTGALLFYGYTF. CDR3 in DNA: TGCGCCAGCAGCTTGGTTACAGGGGCCTTACTTTTCTATGGCTACACCTTC.

The genes are TRBV19 and TRBJ2-3; 13 bases map to TRBD2. The trim removed 5 bases at V and 4 bases at J, leaving 3 bases unmatched. The CDR3 contains 15 residues. Germline-derived CDR1 and CDR2 are LNHDA and SQIVND (reference sequence). The chain's CDR3 is CASSRLAGGPDTQYF. As DNA, the CDR3 is TGTGCCAGTAGTCGACTAGCGGGGGGCCCAGATACGCAGTATTTT.

This clone was counted a single time. This chain joins TRBV2 and TRBJ2-3; possible D gene TRBD1, 5 bases. The CDR3 totals 15 residues. From germline, CDR1 is SNHLY and CDR2 FYNNEI. The V end lost 5 bases, the J end lost 3 bases, and 15 bases lay between the germline ends. The CDR3 loop reads CASSYRVSGTDTQYF. The CDR3, as DNA: TGTGCCAGCAGTTATCGGGTGTCAGGGACAGATACGCAGTATTTT. The complete variable domain, with remaining parts taken from reference TRBV2 and TRBJ2-3, reads EPEVTQTPSHQVTQMGQEVILRCVPISNHLYFYWYRQILGQKVEFLVSFYNNEISEKSEIFDDQFSVERPDGSNFTLKIRSTKLEDSAMYFCASSYRVSGTDTQYFGPGTRLTVL.

This chain links TRBV6-5 with TRBJ1-2; tentatively, D is TRBD1 (5 bases). The CDR3 contains 16 residues. CDR1 MNHEY and CDR2 SVGAGI come from the germline V gene. The V gene lost 2 bases and the J gene lost 4 bases, with 17 bases spanning the gap. DNA of the CDR3: TGTGCCAGCAGTTACGTGGGGGGATCGAAGATCTATGGCTACACCTTC. Residues: CASSYVGGSKIYGYTF.

The chain links TRBV29-1 to TRBJ2-5; D is undetermined. The CDR3 has 14 amino acids. V dropped 6 bases and J dropped 5 bases, with 19 bases sitting between them. Germline assignment: CDR1 SQVTM and CDR2 ANQGSEA. Here the CDR3 reads CSVNPYETQETQYF. In DNA form, the CDR3 reads TGCAGCGTAAACCCTTATGAGACTCAGGAGACCCAGTACTTC.

The rearrangement joins TRBV11-2 to TRBJ2-7; D gene ambiguous. CDR1 is SGHAT, CDR2 FQNNGV, per germline. The CDR3 length is 14 residues. Trimming took 4 bases from V and 1 from J, leaving 11 bases between them. This chain's CDR3 is CASSSLTNSYEQYF. The CDR3 DNA follows: TGTGCCAGCAGCTCACTCACGAATTCCTACGAGCAGTACTTC. The complete variable domain, with remaining parts taken from reference TRBV11-2 and TRBJ2-7, reads EAGVAQSPRYKIIEKRQSVAFWCNPISGHATLYWYQQILGQGPKLLIQFQNNGVVDDSQLPKDRFSAERLKGVDSTLKIQPAKLEDSAVYLCASSSLTNSYEQYFGPGTRLTVT.

This clone was observed a single time. V and J are TRBV6-1 and TRBJ2-2; the D is unclear. The CDR3 covers 13 residues. The V gene lost 4 bases and the J gene lost 4 bases, with 7 bases spanning the gap. Per the germline V gene, CDR1 is MNHNS and CDR2 is SASEGT. CDR3 region: CASSVEVTGELFF. The DNA of the CDR3 is TGTGCCAGCAGTGTCGAGGTCACCGGGGAGCTGTTTTTT.

The V and J genes are TRBV10-2 and TRBJ1-3; the D gene is possibly TRBD1 (5 bases). The CDR3 contains 14 residues. Trimming cost V 6 bases and J 1 base, with 10 bases left between them. CDR1 and CDR2 from the germline V gene are WSHSY and SAAADI. The CDR3 spells CASRATESGNTIYF. The CDR3 DNA reads as TGCGCCAGCAGAGCGACAGAGTCTGGAAACACCATATATTTT.

Only a few counts were recorded for this clone. This chain joins TRBV15 and TRBJ1-1; 11 nucleotides agree with TRBD1. Germline V lookup: CDR1 LNHNV, CDR2 YYDKDF (reference sequence). J lost 5 bases, V lost 5 bases, and 7 bases had no gene match. CDR3 length: 15 amino acids. The CDR3 region is CATSPGTGGYTEAFF. Here the CDR3 DNA reads TGTGCCACCAGCCCCGGGACAGGGGGTTATACTGAAGCTTTCTTT.

This clone came up once. The chain's CDR3 is CASSLVAGSPYNEQFF. CDR3 DNA: TGTGCCAGCAGCTTAGTCGCAGGGTCGCCCTACAATGAGCAGTTCTTC. V usage is TRBV11-2 and J usage is TRBJ2-1, with a tentative D call TRBD1 (5 bases). Trimming cost V 1 base and J 2 bases, with 12 bases left between them. Germline CDR1 SGHAT, CDR2 FQNNGV. This CDR3 region has 16 residues.

V is TRBV4-3 and J is TRBJ1-2; the D gene is possibly TRBD1 (5 bases). The ends were cut back, 0 bases at V and 7 bases at J, with 15 bases in the middle. Germline lookup yields CDR1 LGHNA and CDR2 YSLEER. The CDR3 spans 15 residues. CDR3 DNA sequence: TGCGCCAGCAGCCAAGAACGGGCAGGGTGGTCTGGCTACACCTTC. As protein: CASSQERAGWSGYTF.

This chain joins TRBV12-1 and TRBJ2-5; the listed D gene, TRBD2, was not tested against the DNA. TRBV12-1 is labeled a pseudogene. CDR3 length: 12 amino acids. The CDR3 sequence is CARWTTQETQYF. The CDR3 DNA reads as TGTGCCAGGTGGACTACCCAAGAGACCCAGTACTTC.

V is TRBV13 and J is TRBJ2-7; 7 nucleotides line up with TRBD1. J lost 4 bases, V lost 5 bases, and 11 bases had no gene match. CDR1 is PRHDT and CDR2 is FYEKMQ in the germline V gene (reference sequence). This CDR3 spans 15 amino acids. The CDR3 protein is CASSITGTVSYEQYF. The DNA for the CDR3 is TGTGCCAGCAGCATCACCGGGACAGTTTCATACGAGCAGTACTTC.